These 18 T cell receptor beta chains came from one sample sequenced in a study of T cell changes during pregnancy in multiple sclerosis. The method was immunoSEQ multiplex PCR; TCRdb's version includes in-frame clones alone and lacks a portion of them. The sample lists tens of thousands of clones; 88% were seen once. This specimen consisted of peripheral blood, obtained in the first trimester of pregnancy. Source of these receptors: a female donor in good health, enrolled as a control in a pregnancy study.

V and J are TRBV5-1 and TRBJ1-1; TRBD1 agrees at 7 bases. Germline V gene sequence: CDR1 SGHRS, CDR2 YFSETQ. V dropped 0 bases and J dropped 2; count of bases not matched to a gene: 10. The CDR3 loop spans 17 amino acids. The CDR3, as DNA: TGCGCCAGCAGCTTGGGACAGGGCTTCAGCTTTAACACTGAAGCTTTCTTT. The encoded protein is CASSLGQGFSFNTEAFF.

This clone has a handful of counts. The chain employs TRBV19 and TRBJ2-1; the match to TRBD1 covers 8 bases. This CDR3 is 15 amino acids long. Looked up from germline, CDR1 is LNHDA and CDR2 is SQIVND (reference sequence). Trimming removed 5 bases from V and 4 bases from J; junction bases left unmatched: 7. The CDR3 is CASSETGEPYNEQFF. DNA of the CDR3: TGTGCCAGTAGTGAGACAGGGGAGCCTTACAATGAGCAGTTCTTC.

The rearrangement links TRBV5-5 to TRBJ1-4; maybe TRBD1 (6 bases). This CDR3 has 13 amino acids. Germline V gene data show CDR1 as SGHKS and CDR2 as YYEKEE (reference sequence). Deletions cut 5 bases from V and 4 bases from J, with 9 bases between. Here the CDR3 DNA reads TGTGCCAGCAGATGGACAGTTAATGAAAAACTGTTTTTT. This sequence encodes CASRWTVNEKLFF.

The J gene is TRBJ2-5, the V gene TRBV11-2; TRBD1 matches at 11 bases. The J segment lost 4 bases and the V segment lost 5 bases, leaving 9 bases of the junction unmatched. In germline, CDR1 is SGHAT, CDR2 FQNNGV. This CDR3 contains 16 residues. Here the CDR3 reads CASSPRPGQGVETQYF. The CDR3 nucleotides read TGTGCCAGCAGCCCTCGTCCGGGACAGGGGGTAGAGACCCAGTACTTC.

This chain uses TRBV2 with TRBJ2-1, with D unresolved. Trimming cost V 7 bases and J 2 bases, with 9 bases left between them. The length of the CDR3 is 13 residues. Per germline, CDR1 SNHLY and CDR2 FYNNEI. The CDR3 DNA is TGTGCCAGCAACCGAGTAACCTACAATGAGCAGTTCTTC. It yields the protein CASNRVTYNEQFF.

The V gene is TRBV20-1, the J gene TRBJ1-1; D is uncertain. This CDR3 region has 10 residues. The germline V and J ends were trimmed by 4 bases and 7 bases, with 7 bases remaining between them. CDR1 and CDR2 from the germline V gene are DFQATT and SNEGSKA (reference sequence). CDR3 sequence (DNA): TGCAGTGCTATCTCCCGTGAAGCTTTCTTT. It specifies CSAISREAFF.

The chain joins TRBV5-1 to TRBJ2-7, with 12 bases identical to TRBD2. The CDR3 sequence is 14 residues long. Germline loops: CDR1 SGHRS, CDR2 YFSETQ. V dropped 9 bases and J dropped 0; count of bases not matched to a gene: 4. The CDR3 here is CATSLAGGSYEQYF. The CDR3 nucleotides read TGCGCCACTTCACTAGCGGGAGGCTCCTACGAGCAGTACTTC.

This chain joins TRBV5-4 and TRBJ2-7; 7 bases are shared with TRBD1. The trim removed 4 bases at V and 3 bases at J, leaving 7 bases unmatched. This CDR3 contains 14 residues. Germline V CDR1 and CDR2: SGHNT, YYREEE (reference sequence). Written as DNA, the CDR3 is TGTGCCAGCAGCGGGACCGGGACAGACTACGAGCAGTACTTC. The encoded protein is CASSGTGTDYEQYF.

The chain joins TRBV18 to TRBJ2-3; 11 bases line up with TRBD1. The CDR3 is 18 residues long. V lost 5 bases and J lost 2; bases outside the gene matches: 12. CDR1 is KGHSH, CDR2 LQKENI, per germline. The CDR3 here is CASSNNLGQGVSTDTQYF. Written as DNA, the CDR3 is TGTGCCAGCTCAAACAACCTGGGACAGGGGGTTTCCACAGATACGCAGTATTTT.

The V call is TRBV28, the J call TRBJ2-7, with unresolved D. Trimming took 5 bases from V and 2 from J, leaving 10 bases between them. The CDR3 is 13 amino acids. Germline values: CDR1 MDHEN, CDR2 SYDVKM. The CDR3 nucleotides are TGTGCCAGCAGTGTCGACGCGGCCTACGAGCAGTACTTC. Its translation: CASSVDAAYEQYF.

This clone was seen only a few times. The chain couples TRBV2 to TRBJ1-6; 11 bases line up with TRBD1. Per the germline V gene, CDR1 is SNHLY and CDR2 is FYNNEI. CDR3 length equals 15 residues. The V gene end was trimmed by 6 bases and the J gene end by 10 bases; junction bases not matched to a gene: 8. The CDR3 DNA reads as TGTGCCAGCAGCTCGGACAGGGGGCTGATCTCACCCCTCCACTTT. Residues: CASSSDRGLISPLHF.

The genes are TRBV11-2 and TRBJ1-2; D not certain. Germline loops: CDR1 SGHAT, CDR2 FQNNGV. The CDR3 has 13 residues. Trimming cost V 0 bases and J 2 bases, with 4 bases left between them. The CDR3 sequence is CASSLEANYGYTF. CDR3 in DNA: TGTGCCAGCAGCTTAGAAGCCAACTATGGCTACACCTTC.

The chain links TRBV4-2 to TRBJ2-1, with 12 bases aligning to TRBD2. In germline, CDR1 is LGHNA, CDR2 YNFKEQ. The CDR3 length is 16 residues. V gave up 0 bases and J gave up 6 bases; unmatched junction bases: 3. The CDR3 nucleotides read TGTGCCAGCAGCCAAGATGCGACTAGCGGGGGCAATGAGCAGTTCTTC. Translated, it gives CASSQDATSGGNEQFF.

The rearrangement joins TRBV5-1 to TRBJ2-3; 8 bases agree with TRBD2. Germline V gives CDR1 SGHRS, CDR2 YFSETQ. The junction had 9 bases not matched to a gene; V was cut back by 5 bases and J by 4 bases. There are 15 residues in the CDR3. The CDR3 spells CASRREWTSPDTQYF. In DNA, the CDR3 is TGCGCCAGCAGGCGAGAATGGACTAGCCCAGATACGCAGTATTTT.

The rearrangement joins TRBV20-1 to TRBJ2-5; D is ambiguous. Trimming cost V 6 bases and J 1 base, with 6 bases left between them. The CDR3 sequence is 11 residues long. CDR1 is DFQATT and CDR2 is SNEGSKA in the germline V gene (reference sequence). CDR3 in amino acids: CSAPFQETQYF. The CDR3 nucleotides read TGCAGTGCCCCCTTCCAAGAGACCCAGTACTTC.

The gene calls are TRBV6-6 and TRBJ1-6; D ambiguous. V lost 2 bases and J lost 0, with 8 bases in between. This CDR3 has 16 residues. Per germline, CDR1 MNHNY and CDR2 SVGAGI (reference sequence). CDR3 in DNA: TGTGCCAGCAGTTACCCGCTAAGCTCCTATAATTCACCCCTCCACTTT. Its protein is CASSYPLSSYNSPLHF.

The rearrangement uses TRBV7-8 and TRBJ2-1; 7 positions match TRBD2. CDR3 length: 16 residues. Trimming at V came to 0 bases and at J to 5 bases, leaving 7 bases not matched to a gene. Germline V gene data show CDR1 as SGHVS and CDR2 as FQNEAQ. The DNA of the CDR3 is TGTGCCAGCAGCTTAGCCCGGGGACTACAGGACAATGAGCAGTTCTTC. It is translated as CASSLARGLQDNEQFF.

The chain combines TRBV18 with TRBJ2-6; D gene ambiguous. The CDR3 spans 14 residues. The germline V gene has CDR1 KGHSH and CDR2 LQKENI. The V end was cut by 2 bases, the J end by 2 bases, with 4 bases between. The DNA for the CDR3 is TGTGCCAGCTCACCATTCACTGGGGCCAACGTCCTGACTTTC. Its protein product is CASSPFTGANVLTF.